The present T cell receptor beta chain was sequenced within a study of blood T cell repertoires in COVID-19. The wider study: Italy, Spain and the United States were the sources of the convalescent and acute COVID-19 samples. T cells, B-cell-depleted T cells, or PBMCs provided the cDNA or gDNA that served as material.

This clone occurred a few times. Original processing notes: Reference gene primer amplification gave estimated nucleated cell counts. This table comes from immunoSEQ multiplex PCR, and its TCRdb copy is limited to in-frame clones, with some not included. Clone size and the V and J calls come from that table; the DNA yielded D and trimming. The sample contains over 350,000 clones, roughly 85% of which appear only once. Germline CDR1 reads ENHRY; CDR2 reads SYGVKD. V gave up 4 bases and J gave up 5 bases; unmatched junction bases: 2. The CDR3 sequence is 13 residues long. Sequencing was carried out using PBMCs or T cells enriched from blood (not recorded which). The chain uses TRBV10-3 and TRBJ1-2; TRBD1 agrees at 9 bases. The TCR sequence derives from a woman aged 18-29 years with acute COVID-19. The CDR3 protein is CAISGQGEYGYTF. The CDR3 nucleotides are TGTGCCATCAGTGGACAGGGGGAATATGGCTACACCTTC.